Here is one T cell receptor beta chain with its context. The data belong to a study of blood T cell repertoires in COVID-19. The wider study: Nucleic acid was either cDNA or gDNA, and it came from T cells, B-cell-depleted T cells, or PBMCs.

The authors' processing: Estimation of nucleated cell counts relied on the amplification of reference gene primers. The method was immunoSEQ multiplex PCR; TCRdb's version includes in-frame clones alone and lacks a portion of them. That table gives V, J and clone size, and the DNA gave D and trimming. The sample records under 200,000 clones, 75% to 85% being singletons. V was shortened by 6 bases and J by 4 bases, with 13 bases between the two germline ends. In germline, CDR1 is MDHEN, CDR2 SYDVKM. The CDR3 contains 15 residues. This chain uses TRBV28 with TRBJ2-6; TRBD1 is a possible D gene (6 bases). The receptor's source is a human donor in a cohort sampled during active COVID-19. The specimen was peripheral blood. CDR3 nucleotides: TGTGCCAGCAGACTCAGGACAGCCGGGGCCAACGTCCTGACTTTC. It translates to CASRLRTAGANVLTF.